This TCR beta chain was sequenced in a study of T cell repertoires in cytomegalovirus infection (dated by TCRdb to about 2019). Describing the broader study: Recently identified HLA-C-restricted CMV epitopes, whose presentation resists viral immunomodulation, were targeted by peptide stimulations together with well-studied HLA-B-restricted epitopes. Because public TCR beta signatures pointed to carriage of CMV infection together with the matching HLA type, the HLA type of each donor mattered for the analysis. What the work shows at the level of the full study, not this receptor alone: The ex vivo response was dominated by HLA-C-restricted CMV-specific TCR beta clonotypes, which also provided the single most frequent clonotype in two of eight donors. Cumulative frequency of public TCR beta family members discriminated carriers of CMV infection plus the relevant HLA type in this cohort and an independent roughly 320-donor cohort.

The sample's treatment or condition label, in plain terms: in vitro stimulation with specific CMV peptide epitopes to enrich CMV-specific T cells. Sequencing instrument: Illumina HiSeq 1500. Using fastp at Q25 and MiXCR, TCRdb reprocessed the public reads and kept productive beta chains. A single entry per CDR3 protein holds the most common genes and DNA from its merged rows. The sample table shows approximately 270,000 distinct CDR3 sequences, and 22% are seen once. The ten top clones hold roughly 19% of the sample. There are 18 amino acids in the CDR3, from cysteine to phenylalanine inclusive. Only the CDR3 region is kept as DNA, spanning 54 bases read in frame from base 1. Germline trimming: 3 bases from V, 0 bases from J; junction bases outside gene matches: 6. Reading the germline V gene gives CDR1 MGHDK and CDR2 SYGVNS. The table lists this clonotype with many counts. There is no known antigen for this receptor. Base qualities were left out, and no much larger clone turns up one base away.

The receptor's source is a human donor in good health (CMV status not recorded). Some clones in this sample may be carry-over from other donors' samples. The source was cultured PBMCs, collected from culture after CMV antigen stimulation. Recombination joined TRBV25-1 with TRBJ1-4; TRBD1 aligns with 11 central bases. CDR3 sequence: CASSDLRTGGTTNEKLFF. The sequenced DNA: TGTGCCAGCAGTGACCTCCGGACAGGGGGCACAACTAATGAAAAACTGTTTTTT. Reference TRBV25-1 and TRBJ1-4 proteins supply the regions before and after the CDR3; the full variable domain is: EADIYQTPRYLVIGTGKKITLECSQTMGHDKMYWYQQDPGMELHLIHYSYGVNSTEKGDLSSESTVSRIRTEHFPLTLESARPSHTSQYLCASSDLRTGGTTNEKLFFGSGTQLSVL.